This entry describes one T cell receptor beta chain. TCRdb's copy holds only in-frame clones and misses some; the assay was immunoSEQ multiplex PCR. Of fewer than 200,000 clones listed, around 85% are singletons. The CDR3 runs 14 residues. Per the germline V gene, CDR1 is SNHLY and CDR2 is FYNNEI. V was clipped by 3 bases and J by 1 base, with 9 bases between them. The data originate from a study of blood T cell repertoires in COVID-19. The receptor comes from a man in his fifties or sixties who had recovered from COVID-19. The material sequenced was peripheral blood. The chain is built from TRBV2 and TRBJ1-1, with D possibly being TRBD1 (5 bases). CDR3 DNA: TGTGCCAGCAGTGATTTCAGGGAGAACACTGAAGCTTTCTTT. It translates to CASSDFRENTEAFF.